These 21 T cell receptor beta chains originate from one sample sequenced in a study of T cell responses to AZD1222 COVID-19 vaccine (dated by TCRdb to the early 2020s). Taken with the paper, the label for time point translates to: baseline before first vaccination. Libraries were made using the immunoSEQ multiplex PCR assay. The table was pulled from immuneACCESS by TCRdb, which kept in-frame rearrangements only. Such tables lose some clones; where checked, under half of the loss comes from unresolved V genes, and the rest has no known cause. The sample has roughly 100,000 clones on record, approximately 90% of them singletons. Of the sample, 5% falls within the top ten clones. Material: peripheral blood, obtained on day 0 of AZD1222 vaccination. These receptors were taken from an adult in good health.

The chain has TRBV7-2 and TRBJ1-1; the D gene is possibly TRBD1 (5 bases). The V gene lost 7 bases and the J gene lost 0 bases, with 15 bases spanning the gap. The CDR3 has 15 residues. Germline loops: CDR1 SGHTA, CDR2 FQGNSA. The CDR3 protein is CASTGSGTMNTEAFF. For the CDR3, the DNA is TGTGCCAGCACCGGCAGTGGGACTATGAACACTGAAGCTTTCTTT.

CDR3 region: CASSSRTGGNEQFF. The CDR3 DNA follows: TGTGCCAGCAGTTCAAGGACAGGGGGCAATGAGCAGTTCTTC. The V and J genes are TRBV27 and TRBJ2-1; 10 bases map to TRBD1. Germline CDR1 and CDR2: MNHEY and SMNVEV (reference sequence). This CDR3 region has 14 residues. The J segment lost 6 bases and the V segment lost 4 bases, leaving 3 bases of the junction unmatched.

The chain links TRBV3-1 (or the pseudogene TRBV3-2) to TRBJ1-3; D is possibly TRBD1 (5 bases). V was pared by 7 bases and J by 0 bases, with 13 bases between. The germline V gene encodes CDR1 LGHDT and CDR2 YNNKEL (reference sequence). CDR3 size: 15 residues. In DNA, the CDR3 is TGTGCCAGCACCACCACCGGGACCTCTGGAAACACCATATATTTT. Translation gives CASTTTGTSGNTIYF.

V usage is TRBV6-2 or TRBV6-3 and J usage is TRBJ2-1; TRBD2 aligns across 9 bases. This CDR3 spans 17 amino acids. V shed 0 bases and J 4 bases; nucleotides not matched to a gene: 7. Per germline, CDR1 MNHEY and CDR2 SVGEGT. CDR3 DNA: TGTGCCAGCAGTTACTCGGGGGGTAGCGGGAGTTACAATGAGCAGTTCTTC. Translating it yields CASSYSGGSGSYNEQFF.

The V gene is TRBV12-1, the J gene TRBJ1-1; the table's TRBD1 call for D was not verified on the DNA. TRBV12-1 is flagged as a pseudogene. The CDR3 length is 15 residues. The CDR3 coding sequence is TGTGCCACCACCACCCGAGCAGGACAGAACACTGAAGCTTTCTTT. Translated, it gives CATTTRAGQNTEAFF.

This clone is a singleton in its sample. The chain employs TRBV5-1 and TRBJ1-4; D ambiguous. Trimming shortened V by 3 bases and J by 0 bases, and 6 bases separated the two germline ends. The CDR3 is 14 residues long. CDR1 is SGHRS, CDR2 YFSETQ, per germline. CDR3 nucleotide sequence: TGCGCCAGCAGCTCACAGTCAACTAATGAAAAACTGTTTTTT. Translated, it gives CASSSQSTNEKLFF.

The chain links TRBV12-3 or TRBV12-4 to TRBJ1-6; D unclear. With 5 bases removed from V and 8 bases from J, the gap between germline ends came to 10 bases. The CDR3 contains 13 residues. The CDR3 nucleotides read TGTGCCAGCAGTCGGCGACAAGATTCACCCCTCCACTTT. Its protein product is CASSRRQDSPLHF.

The rearrangement uses TRBV10-3 and TRBJ2-2, with TRBD2 matching 13 bases. Germline CDR1 ENHRY, CDR2 SYGVKD. This CDR3 has 21 amino acids. Trimming at V came to 4 bases and at J to 0 bases, leaving 14 bases not matched to a gene. In DNA, the CDR3 is TGTGCCATCAGTGCCGGGGGCAGGGCGGGGACTAGCGGGACGAACACCGGGGAGCTGTTTTTT. Encoded protein: CAISAGGRAGTSGTNTGELFF.

V is TRBV9 and J is TRBJ2-7; 7 positions match TRBD2. This CDR3 is 15 amino acids long. J was trimmed by 6 bases and V by 0 bases; bases with no gene match: 9. CDR1 SGDLS and CDR2 YYNGEE come from the germline V gene. This chain's CDR3 is CASSVAPTSWSEQYF. For the CDR3, the DNA is TGTGCCAGCAGCGTAGCCCCGACTAGCTGGTCCGAGCAGTACTTC. The full variable domain, its missing parts supplied by reference TRBV9 and TRBJ2-7, is DSGVTQTPKHLITATGQRVTLRCSPRSGDLSVYWYQQSLDQGLQFLIQYYNGEERAKGNILERFSAQQFPDLHSELNLSSLELGDSALYFCASSVAPTSWSEQYFGPGTRLTVT.

The gene calls are TRBV14 and TRBJ1-2; weak D call: TRBD1 (5 bases). The CDR3 is 15 amino acids. Germline V lookup: CDR1 SGHDN, CDR2 FVKESK. Deletions cut 3 bases from V and 2 bases from J, with 13 bases between. The CDR3 spells CASSHGAGANYGYTF. DNA for the CDR3: TGTGCCAGCAGCCATGGGGCAGGAGCAAACTATGGCTACACCTTC.

The chain links TRBV7-2 to TRBJ1-1; unclear D gene. The germline V gene encodes CDR1 SGHTA and CDR2 FQGNSA. The CDR3 length is 15 residues. With 1 base removed from V and 4 bases from J, the gap between germline ends came to 13 bases. The CDR3 region is CASSLDTSPLTEAFF. The CDR3 DNA follows: TGTGCCAGCAGCTTAGATACTAGTCCGCTCACTGAAGCTTTCTTT.

The chain combines TRBV6-6 with TRBJ2-7; D is possibly TRBD2 (6 bases). The V and J ends lost 0 bases and 5 bases respectively, with 17 bases between them. The germline CDR1 and CDR2 sequences are MNHNY and SVGAGI (reference sequence). CDR3 length: 16 residues. The CDR3 loop is CASSYSLPSATNEQYF. The CDR3 nucleotides read TGTGCCAGCAGTTACTCGTTGCCTAGCGCGACGAACGAGCAGTACTTC.

This chain joins TRBV18 and TRBJ1-1; D gene unclear. CDR3 length: 14 amino acids. V gave up 1 base and J gave up 5 bases, with 11 bases separating them. CDR1 and CDR2 from the germline V gene are KGHSH and LQKENI. CDR3 sequence (DNA): TGTGCCAGCTCACCACGGATGGGCGAGACTGAAGCTTTCTTT. Translation: CASSPRMGETEAFF.

This chain links TRBV19 with TRBJ2-1; 8 bases map to TRBD2. Germline V gene sequence: CDR1 LNHDA, CDR2 SQIVND (reference sequence). Losses at the gene ends were 4 bases for V and 7 bases for J; bases not matched to a gene: 9. This CDR3 has 15 residues. DNA for the CDR3: TGTGCCAGTAGTAATGGGCTAGCGGGTACGAATGAGCAGTTCTTC. It codes for CASSNGLAGTNEQFF. The full variable domain, rest sourced from reference TRBV19 and TRBJ2-1, is DGGITQSPKYLFRKEGQNVTLSCEQNLNHDAMYWYRQDPGQGLRLIYYSQIVNDFQKGDIAEGYSVSREKKESFPLTVTSAQKNPTAFYLCASSNGLAGTNEQFFGPGTRLTVL.

In this sample, this clone turned up once. The J gene is TRBJ1-1, the V gene TRBV11-3, with unresolved D. Germline CDR1 and CDR2: SGHNT and YENEEA. This CDR3 has 13 residues. Trimming pared 5 bases from V and 10 bases from J, leaving 17 bases between. CDR3 DNA: TGTGCCAGCAGCCCTGGGTACGGAGAAGGAGCTTTCTTT. Encoded protein: CASSPGYGEGAFF. The whole variable domain, remainder taken from reference TRBV11-3 and TRBJ1-1, is EAGVVQSPRYKIIEKKQPVAFWCNPISGHNTLYWYLQNLGQGPELLIRYENEEAVDDSQLPKDRFSAERLKGVDSTLKIQPAELGDSAVYLCASSPGYGEGAFFGQGTRLTVV.

The V and J genes are TRBV7-8 and TRBJ1-2; 8 bases align to TRBD1. Germline assignment: CDR1 SGHVS and CDR2 FQNEAQ. The CDR3 length is 15 residues. The V and J ends lost 1 base and 7 bases, in that order; junction bases with no gene match: 8. For the CDR3, the DNA is TGTGCCAGCAGCTTAGTTGGACAGGGATTAGGTGGCTACACCTTC. It translates to CASSLVGQGLGGYTF.

The rearrangement joins TRBV30 to TRBJ1-2; D remains unclear. Germline assignment: CDR1 GTSNPN and CDR2 SVGIG (reference sequence). V gave up 2 bases and J gave up 14 bases, with 15 bases separating them. CDR3 length: 11 amino acids. CDR3 sequence: CAWSSPGLETF. For the CDR3, the DNA is TGTGCCTGGAGTTCGCCTGGGCTCGAGACCTTC. Drawing the rest from reference TRBV30 and TRBJ1-2, the complete variable domain is SQTIHQWPATLVQPVGSPLSLECTVEGTSNPNLYWYRQAAGRGLQLLFYSVGIGQISSEVPQNLSASRPQDRQFILSSKKLLLSDSGFYLCAWSSPGLETFGSGTRLTVV.

The chain employs TRBV5-4 and TRBJ1-1; D gene unclear. The CDR3 runs to 13 residues. Germline V CDR1 and CDR2: SGHNT, YYREEE (reference sequence). Trimming stripped 0 bases from V and 1 base from J, with 4 bases between. The CDR3 region has the DNA TGTGCCAGCAGCTTGGGGTCGAACACTGAAGCTTTCTTT. The encoded protein is CASSLGSNTEAFF.

V is TRBV6-2 or TRBV6-3 and J is TRBJ1-2; unclear D gene. Germline lookup yields CDR1 MNHEY and CDR2 SVGEGT. The CDR3 totals 13 residues. V lost 4 bases to trimming and J lost 2 bases, with 8 bases between them. CDR3 sequence: CASSFEGNYGYTF. The CDR3 DNA reads as TGTGCCAGCAGTTTTGAAGGCAACTATGGCTACACCTTC.

This sequence joins TRBV5-6 and TRBJ2-7; D is unclear. V was pared by 4 bases and J by 2 bases, with 13 bases between. The CDR3 covers 14 residues. Germline V gene lookup returns CDR1 SGHDT and CDR2 YYEEEE. In DNA form, the CDR3 reads TGTGCCAGCAGCGTGGTGGCCTCTCCCTACGAGCAGTACTTC. This encodes CASSVVASPYEQYF.

V gene TRBV6-5 combines with J gene TRBJ2-1; a weak D match, TRBD2 (5 bases). Trimming pared 6 bases from V and 4 bases from J, leaving 16 bases between. The CDR3 covers 15 residues. Germline V gene data show CDR1 as MNHEY and CDR2 as SVGAGI. CDR3 loop: CASRPGGSRYNEQFF. The CDR3 DNA reads TGTGCCAGCAGACCTGGAGGCTCCCGGTACAATGAGCAGTTCTTC.